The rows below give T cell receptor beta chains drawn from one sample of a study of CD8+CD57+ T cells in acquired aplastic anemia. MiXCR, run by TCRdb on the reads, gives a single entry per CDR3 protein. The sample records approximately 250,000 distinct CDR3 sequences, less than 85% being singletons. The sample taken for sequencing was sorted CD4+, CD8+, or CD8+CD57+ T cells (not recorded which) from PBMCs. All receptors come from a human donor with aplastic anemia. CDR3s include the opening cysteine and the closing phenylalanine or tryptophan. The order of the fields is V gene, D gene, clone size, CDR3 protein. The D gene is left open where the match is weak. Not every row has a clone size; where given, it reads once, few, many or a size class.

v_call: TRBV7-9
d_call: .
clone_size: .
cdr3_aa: CASSFERSGGSQDF

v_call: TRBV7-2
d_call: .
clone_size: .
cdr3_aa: CASSDRGIGAQFF

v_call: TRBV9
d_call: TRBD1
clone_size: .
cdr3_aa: CASGVDRTGNYVAFF

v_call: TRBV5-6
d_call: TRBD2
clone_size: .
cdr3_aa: CASRGERGGGSDEQFF

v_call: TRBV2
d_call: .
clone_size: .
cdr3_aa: CASRRGRGLQETQYF

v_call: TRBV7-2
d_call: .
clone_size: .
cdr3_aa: CASSPSDVTEDCF

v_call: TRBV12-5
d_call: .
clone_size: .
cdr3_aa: CASGLTELPFNEQFF

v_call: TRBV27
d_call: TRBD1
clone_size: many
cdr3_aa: CASSLFRGHYGYTF

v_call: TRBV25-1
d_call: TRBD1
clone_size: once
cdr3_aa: CASSAFRDSHSGANVLTF

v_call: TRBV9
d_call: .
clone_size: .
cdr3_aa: CASSAGTAGLSYNEQYF

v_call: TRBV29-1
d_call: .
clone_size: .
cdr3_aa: CSVPEALF

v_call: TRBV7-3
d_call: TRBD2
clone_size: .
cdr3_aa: CASTQGTTKHLRAF

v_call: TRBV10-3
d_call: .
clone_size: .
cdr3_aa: CAISHGDLNNDPQHF

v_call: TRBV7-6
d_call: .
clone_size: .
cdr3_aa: CASSLDLTNYPEHFF

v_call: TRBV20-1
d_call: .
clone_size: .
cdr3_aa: CSAREGAPSYEQYF

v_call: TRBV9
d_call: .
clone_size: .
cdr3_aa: CASSVAGGMQPQHF

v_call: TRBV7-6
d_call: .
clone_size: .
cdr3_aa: CASTLGREPSGANVLTF

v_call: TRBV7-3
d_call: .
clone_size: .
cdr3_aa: CASWGGGNAAEYF

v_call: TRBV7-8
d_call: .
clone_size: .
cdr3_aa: CASSLAGGPAKHF

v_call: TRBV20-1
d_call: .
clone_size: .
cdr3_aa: CSARGGDRMNGYTF

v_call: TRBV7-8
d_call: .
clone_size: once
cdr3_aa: CASSLAGGTDKLF

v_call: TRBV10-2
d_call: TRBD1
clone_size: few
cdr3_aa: CASNLGQGVHNEQFF